This TCR beta chain was profiled in a study of control samples from healthy donors and cancer patients. Germline values: CDR1 SGHRS, CDR2 YFSETQ. The V segment lost 4 bases and the J segment 8 bases; nucleotides outside the gene matches: 8. The CDR3 has 16 residues. TCRdb's table, derived via immunoSEQ multiplex PCR, lists solely in-frame clones and lacks some. Among approximately 140,000 clones listed, just under 90% were seen once. The gene calls are TRBV5-1 and TRBJ2-1, with TRBD2 matching over 14 bases. Sequenced sample: PBMCs. The sequence derives from a man aged 45-65 years with head and neck cancer. CDR3 nucleotide sequence: TGCGCCAGCAGCACCCTGACTAGCGGGGGGGTTGATGAGCAGTTCTTC. Translating gives CASSTLTSGGVDEQFF.